The source of this TCR beta chain is a study of blood T cells in healthy people across ages. General observations from the study: For the donors, CMV status was unknown and possibly confounded expanded clonotype changes.

Trimming removed 7 bases at V and 0 bases at J, with 9 bases between. CDR3 size: 13 residues. The V gene's germline CDR1 is MDHEN and CDR2 SYDVKM. Alongside a J-beta primer mix, a sample-barcoded 5' primer served in a second PCR lasting 7 to 11 cycles. TCRdb independently ran MiXCR on the 5' RACE reads; one entry per CDR3 protein. The sample shows around 800,000 distinct CDR3 sequences, roughly 25% of them seen only once. As regards this clonotype: Its antigen remains unidentified.

This sample also appeared in a second study, on T cells of mothers and their children.

The rearrangement joins TRBV28 to TRBJ2-5, with a possible D match to TRBD2 (5 bases). The sequenced material came from blood. This TCR came from a boy between 10 and 17 years old in good health. The CDR3 DNA reads TGTGCCAGCAATGGGGAGAACCAAGAGACCCAGTACTTC. Amino acid sequence: CASNGENQETQYF.